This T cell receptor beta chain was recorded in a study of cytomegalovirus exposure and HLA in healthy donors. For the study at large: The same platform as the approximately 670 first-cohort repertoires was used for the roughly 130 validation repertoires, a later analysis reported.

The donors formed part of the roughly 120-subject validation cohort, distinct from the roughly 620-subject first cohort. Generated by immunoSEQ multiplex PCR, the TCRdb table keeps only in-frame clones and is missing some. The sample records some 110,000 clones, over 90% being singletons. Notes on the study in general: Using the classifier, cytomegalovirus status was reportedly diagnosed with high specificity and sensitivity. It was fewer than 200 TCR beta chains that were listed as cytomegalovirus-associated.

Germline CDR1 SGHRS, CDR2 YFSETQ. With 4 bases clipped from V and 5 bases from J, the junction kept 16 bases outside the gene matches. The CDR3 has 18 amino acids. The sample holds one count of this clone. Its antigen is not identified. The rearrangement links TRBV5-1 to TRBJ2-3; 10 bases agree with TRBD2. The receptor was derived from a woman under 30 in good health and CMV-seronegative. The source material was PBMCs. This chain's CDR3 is CASSLINLLAGYEDTQYF. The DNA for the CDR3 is TGCGCCAGCAGCCTGATAAACCTACTAGCGGGGTATGAAGATACGCAGTATTTT.